These T cell receptor beta chains were read from a single sample in a study of vaccination and CD4 T cells after COVID-19. No antigen is known for these receptors. From the PCR reads, TCRdb called clonotypes with MiXCR, one entry per CDR3 protein. The table shows about 17,000 distinct CDR3 sequences, with more than 40% occurring only once. The starting material was CD4+ T cells from blood, cultured in vitro, obtained before SARS-CoV-2 vaccination. These receptors were obtained from a human donor who had recovered from COVID-19. The CDR3 runs from the conserved cysteine through the conserved F or W. Each record gives: D gene, V gene, CDR3 protein. The D gene is left open where the match is weak.

d_gene: .
v_gene: TRBV6-1
CDR3aa: CASSPGGNTEAFF

d_gene: .
v_gene: TRBV20-1
CDR3aa: CSAASGGNYGYTF

d_gene: TRBD2
v_gene: TRBV6-1
CDR3aa: CASHRLAGNEQFF

d_gene: .
v_gene: TRBV11-1
CDR3aa: CASSLAKASPLHF

d_gene: TRBD2
v_gene: TRBV20-1
CDR3aa: CSASGSGRDVADTQYF

d_gene: TRBD2
v_gene: TRBV11-3
CDR3aa: CASSLLGRGAETQYF

d_gene: .
v_gene: TRBV6-2/TRBV6-3
CDR3aa: CASFWGLAVGTDTQYF

d_gene: .
v_gene: TRBV12-3/TRBV12-4
CDR3aa: CASSFRLESPLHF

d_gene: .
v_gene: TRBV12-3/TRBV12-4
CDR3aa: CASSGTTLGYGYTF

d_gene: .
v_gene: TRBV20-1
CDR3aa: CSARVRAAGANVLTF

d_gene: .
v_gene: TRBV6-1
CDR3aa: CASTPDRYSNYGYTF

d_gene: TRBD1
v_gene: TRBV20-1
CDR3aa: CSALKPGQGLANYGYTF

d_gene: TRBD2
v_gene: TRBV11-3
CDR3aa: CASSPLAGGLNEQFF

d_gene: .
v_gene: TRBV6-2/TRBV6-3
CDR3aa: CASRDLVLYEQYF

d_gene: TRBD1
v_gene: TRBV15
CDR3aa: CATSTRMTGQGYTF

d_gene: TRBD1
v_gene: TRBV6-1
CDR3aa: CASRRGQGWDQPQHF

d_gene: .
v_gene: TRBV20-1
CDR3aa: CSARNAETQYF

d_gene: .
v_gene: TRBV28
CDR3aa: CASSSGGQGYGYTF

d_gene: TRBD2
v_gene: TRBV2
CDR3aa: CAKGTSGGETQYF

d_gene: .
v_gene: TRBV7-2
CDR3aa: CASSWDILRGNTEAFF

d_gene: TRBD2
v_gene: TRBV28
CDR3aa: CASSLPSGSRYEQYF

d_gene: .
v_gene: TRBV27
CDR3aa: CASSRDGATNEKLFF

d_gene: TRBD2
v_gene: TRBV7-3
CDR3aa: CASSLERGTDTQYF

d_gene: .
v_gene: TRBV7-3
CDR3aa: CASSADPTGKTQYF

d_gene: TRBD1
v_gene: TRBV19
CDR3aa: CASSISGTGSGYTF

d_gene: .
v_gene: TRBV28
CDR3aa: CASSSTGGATNQPQHF

d_gene: .
v_gene: TRBV6-1
CDR3aa: CASNPEPSSYEQYF

d_gene: .
v_gene: TRBV20-1
CDR3aa: CSARDPMGGELFF

d_gene: TRBD2
v_gene: TRBV20-1
CDR3aa: CSARDSSGASSYNEQFF

d_gene: TRBD1
v_gene: TRBV5-1
CDR3aa: CASSLGQGGDGYTF

d_gene: .
v_gene: TRBV6-1
CDR3aa: CASRSGQSLGGNEQFF

d_gene: .
v_gene: TRBV11-3
CDR3aa: CASSYGTVAGANVLTF

d_gene: .
v_gene: TRBV7-9
CDR3aa: CASSLEGPGEAFF

d_gene: TRBD2
v_gene: TRBV6-1
CDR3aa: CASSESLAGTYEQYF

d_gene: TRBD1
v_gene: TRBV7-2
CDR3aa: CASSRPPGGGELFF

d_gene: TRBD1
v_gene: TRBV25-1
CDR3aa: CASSDPGTDHTGELFF

d_gene: .
v_gene: TRBV6-2/TRBV6-3
CDR3aa: CASSYRRGNQPQHF

d_gene: TRBD1
v_gene: TRBV6-1
CDR3aa: CASGDRGLHTEAFF

d_gene: TRBD1
v_gene: TRBV19
CDR3aa: CASSMERQGANQPQHF

d_gene: .
v_gene: TRBV7-2
CDR3aa: CASSSNSNQPQHF

d_gene: TRBD1
v_gene: TRBV10-3
CDR3aa: CAIRATEQGGSPLHF

d_gene: .
v_gene: TRBV10-3
CDR3aa: CAINGQGYDGYTF

d_gene: .
v_gene: TRBV7-2
CDR3aa: CASSLAGPMNTEAFF

d_gene: TRBD1
v_gene: TRBV4-3
CDR3aa: CASSLGTGGNQPQHF

d_gene: .
v_gene: TRBV28
CDR3aa: CASSPPFHLLNEQFF

d_gene: .
v_gene: TRBV19
CDR3aa: CASSSAGRNTEAFF

d_gene: .
v_gene: TRBV27
CDR3aa: CASSPPNRGNGYTF

d_gene: .
v_gene: TRBV4-2
CDR3aa: CASSERLDYTEAFF

d_gene: TRBD1
v_gene: TRBV28
CDR3aa: CASSVGGIEAFF

d_gene: TRBD1
v_gene: TRBV24-1
CDR3aa: CATSDWGTGGYNEQFF

d_gene: .
v_gene: TRBV25-1
CDR3aa: CASSAAQGRAGTEAFF

d_gene: TRBD2
v_gene: TRBV7-6
CDR3aa: CASSLGTSGRYDEQFF

d_gene: TRBD1
v_gene: TRBV4-1
CDR3aa: CASSQTSGTGVGYTF